This T cell receptor beta chain was identified in a study of shared clonotypes between healthy human individuals. Study-level results: A limitation of the genetic and exposure-history diversity represented arose from few donors. Among the subsets, naive ones generally showed larger estimated richness than memory ones.

Genomic DNA of each subset was evenly split across several immunoSEQ plates. The method was immunoSEQ multiplex PCR; TCRdb's version includes in-frame clones alone and lacks a portion of them. The sample includes some 2,000,000 clones, approximately 96% of them seen just once. The CDR3 spans 16 residues. There were no recent acute infections or vaccinations among the donors, who were healthy HIV-negative adults. Worth noting for this clone: Its antigen remains unidentified.

Input material: naive CD4+ T cells sorted from blood. Subset reported: CD45RA+ positively selected. The TCR comes from a man younger than 35 in good health. The chain combines TRBV21-1 with TRBJ2-7; the listed D gene, TRBD1, was not tested against the DNA. TRBV21-1 is designated a pseudogene. CDR3 nucleotide sequence: TGTGCCAGCAGGCAAAGGGCAGGACAGCCCTCCTACGAGCAGTACTTC. Encoded protein: CASRQRAGQPSYEQYF.